The T cell receptor beta chain under discussion was sequenced for a study of blood T cell repertoires in COVID-19. This clone was counted a single time. TCRdb's table, derived via immunoSEQ multiplex PCR, lists solely in-frame clones and lacks some. The sample lists 25,000 to 30,000 clones; over 70% were seen once. With 4 bases removed from V and 2 bases from J, the gap between germline ends came to 11 bases. The CDR3 contains 14 residues. Germline loops: CDR1 KGHSH, CDR2 LQKENI. The genes are TRBV18 and TRBJ2-5; TRBD2 is a possible D gene (6 bases). The material sequenced was peripheral blood. The TCR comes from a man older than 75 with active or convalescent COVID-19. The CDR3: CASSRRDFQETQYF. CDR3 nucleotide sequence: TGTGCCAGCTCACGCCGGGACTTTCAAGAGACCCAGTACTTC.